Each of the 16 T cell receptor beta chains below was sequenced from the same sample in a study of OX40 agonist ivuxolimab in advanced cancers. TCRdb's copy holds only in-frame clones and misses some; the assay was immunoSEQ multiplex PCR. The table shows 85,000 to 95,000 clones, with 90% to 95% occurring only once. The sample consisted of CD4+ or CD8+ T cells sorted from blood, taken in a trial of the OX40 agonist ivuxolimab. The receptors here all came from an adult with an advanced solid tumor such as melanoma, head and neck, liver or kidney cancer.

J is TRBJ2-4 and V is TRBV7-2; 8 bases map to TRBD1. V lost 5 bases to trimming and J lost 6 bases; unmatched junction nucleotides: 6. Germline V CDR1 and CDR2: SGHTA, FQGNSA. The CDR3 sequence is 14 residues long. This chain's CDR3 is CASSPTGQGNIQYF. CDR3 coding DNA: TGTGCCAGCAGCCCAACCGGACAGGGAAACATTCAGTACTTC.

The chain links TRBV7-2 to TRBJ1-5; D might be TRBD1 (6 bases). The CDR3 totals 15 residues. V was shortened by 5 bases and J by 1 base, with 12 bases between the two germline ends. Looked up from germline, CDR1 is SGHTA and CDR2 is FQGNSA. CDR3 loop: CASSKGVQSNQPQHF. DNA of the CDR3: TGTGCCAGCAGCAAGGGGGTACAAAGCAATCAGCCCCAGCATTTT.

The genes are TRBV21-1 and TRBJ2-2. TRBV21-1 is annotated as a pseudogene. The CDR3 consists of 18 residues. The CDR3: CASSKAWCGGLNTGELFF. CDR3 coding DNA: TGTGCCAGCAGCAAAGCGTGGTGTGGGGGTTTGAACACCGGGGAGCTGTTTTTT.

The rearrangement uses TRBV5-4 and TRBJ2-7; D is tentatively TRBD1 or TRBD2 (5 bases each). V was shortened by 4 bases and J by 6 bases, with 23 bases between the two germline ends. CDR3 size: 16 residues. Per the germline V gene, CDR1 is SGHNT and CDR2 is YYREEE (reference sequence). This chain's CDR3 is CASSRGGRTGGSEQYF. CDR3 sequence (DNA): TGTGCCAGCAGCCGGGGCGGCCGGACGGGCGGCAGCGAGCAGTACTTC.

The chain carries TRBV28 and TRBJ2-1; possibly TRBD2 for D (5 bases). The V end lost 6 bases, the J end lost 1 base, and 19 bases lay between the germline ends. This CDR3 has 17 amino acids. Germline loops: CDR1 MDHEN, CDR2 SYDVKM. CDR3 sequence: CASSPRVLQLSYNEQFF. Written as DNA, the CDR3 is TGTGCCAGCAGCCCGAGGGTATTACAGCTATCCTACAATGAGCAGTTCTTC. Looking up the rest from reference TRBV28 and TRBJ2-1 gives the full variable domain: DVKVTQSSRYLVKRTGEKVFLECVQDMDHENMFWYRQDPGLGLRLIYFSYDVKMKEKGDIPEGYSVSREKKERFSLILESASTNQTSMYLCASSPRVLQLSYNEQFFGPGTRLTVL.

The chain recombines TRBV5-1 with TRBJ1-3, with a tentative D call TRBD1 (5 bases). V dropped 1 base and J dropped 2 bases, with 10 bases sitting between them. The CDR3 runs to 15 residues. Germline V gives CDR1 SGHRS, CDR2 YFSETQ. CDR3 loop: CASSLLGEAGNTIYF. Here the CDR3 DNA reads TGCGCCAGCAGCTTGTTAGGGGAGGCTGGAAACACCATATATTTT.

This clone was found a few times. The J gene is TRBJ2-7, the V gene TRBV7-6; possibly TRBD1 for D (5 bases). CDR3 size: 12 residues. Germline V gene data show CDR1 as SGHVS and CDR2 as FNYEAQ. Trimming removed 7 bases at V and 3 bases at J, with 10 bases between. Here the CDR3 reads CASNPGIYEQYF. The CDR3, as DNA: TGTGCCAGCAATCCAGGGATCTACGAGCAGTACTTC.

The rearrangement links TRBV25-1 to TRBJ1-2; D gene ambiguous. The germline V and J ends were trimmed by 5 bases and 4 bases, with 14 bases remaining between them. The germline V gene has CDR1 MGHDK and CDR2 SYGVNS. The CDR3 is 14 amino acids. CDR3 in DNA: TGTGCCAGCAGTCAAGGACTGGCGGGCTATGGCTACACCTTC. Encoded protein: CASSQGLAGYGYTF.

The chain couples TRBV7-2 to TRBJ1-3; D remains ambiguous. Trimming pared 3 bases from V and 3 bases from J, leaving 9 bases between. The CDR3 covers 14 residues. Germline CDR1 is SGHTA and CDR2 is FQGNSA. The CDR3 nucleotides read TGTGCCAGCAGCTTTGATGGAGTTGGAAACACCATATATTTT. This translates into CASSFDGVGNTIYF.

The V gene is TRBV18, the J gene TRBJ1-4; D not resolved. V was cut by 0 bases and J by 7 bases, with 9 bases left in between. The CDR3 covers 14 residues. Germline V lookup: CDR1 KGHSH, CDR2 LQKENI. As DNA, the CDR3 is TGTGCCAGCTCACCACCGGCCAGGCCTGAAAAACTGTTTTTT. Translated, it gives CASSPPARPEKLFF. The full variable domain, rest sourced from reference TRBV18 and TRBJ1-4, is NAGVMQNPRHLVRRRGQEARLRCSPMKGHSHVYWYRQLPEEGLKFMVYLQKENIIDESGMPKERFSAEFPKEGPSILRIQQVVRGDSAAYFCASSPPARPEKLFFGSGTQLSVL.

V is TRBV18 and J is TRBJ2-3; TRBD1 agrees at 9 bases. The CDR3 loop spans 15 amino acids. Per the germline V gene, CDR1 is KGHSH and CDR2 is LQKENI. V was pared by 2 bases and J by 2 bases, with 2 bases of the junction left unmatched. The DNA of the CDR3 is TGTGCCAGCTCACCAGGGACAGGGTCCACAGATACGCAGTATTTT. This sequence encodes CASSPGTGSTDTQYF.

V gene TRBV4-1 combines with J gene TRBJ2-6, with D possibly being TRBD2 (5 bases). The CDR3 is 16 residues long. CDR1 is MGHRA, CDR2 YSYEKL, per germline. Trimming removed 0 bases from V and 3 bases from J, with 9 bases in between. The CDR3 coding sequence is TGCGCCAGCAGCCAAGACCCCGGGAATGGGGCCAACGTCCTGACTTTC. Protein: CASSQDPGNGANVLTF.

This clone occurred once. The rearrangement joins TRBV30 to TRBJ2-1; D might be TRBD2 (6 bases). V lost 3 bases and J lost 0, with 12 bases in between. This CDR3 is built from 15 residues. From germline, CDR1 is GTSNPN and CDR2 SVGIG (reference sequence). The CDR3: CAWSVAASSYNEQFF. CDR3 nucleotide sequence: TGTGCCTGGAGCGTAGCGGCAAGCTCCTACAATGAGCAGTTCTTC.

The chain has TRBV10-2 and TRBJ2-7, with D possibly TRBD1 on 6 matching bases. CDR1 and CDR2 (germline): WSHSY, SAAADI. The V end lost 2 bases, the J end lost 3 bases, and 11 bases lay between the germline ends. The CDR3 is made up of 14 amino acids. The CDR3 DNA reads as TGCGCCAGCAGTGAGGGGTCCAGGGGCTACGAGCAGTACTTC. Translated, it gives CASSEGSRGYEQYF.

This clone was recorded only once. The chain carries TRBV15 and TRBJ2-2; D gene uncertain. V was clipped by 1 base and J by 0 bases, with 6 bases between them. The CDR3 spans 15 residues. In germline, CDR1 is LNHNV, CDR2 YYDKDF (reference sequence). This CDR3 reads CATSRGMSNTGELFF. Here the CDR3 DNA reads TGTGCCACCAGCAGAGGAATGTCGAACACCGGGGAGCTGTTTTTT. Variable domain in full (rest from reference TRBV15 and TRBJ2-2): DAMVIQNPRYQVTQFGKPVTLSCSQTLNHNVMYWYQQKSSQAPKLLFHYYDKDFNNEADTPDNFQSRRPNTSFCFLDIRSPGLGDTAMYLCATSRGMSNTGELFFGEGSRLTVL.

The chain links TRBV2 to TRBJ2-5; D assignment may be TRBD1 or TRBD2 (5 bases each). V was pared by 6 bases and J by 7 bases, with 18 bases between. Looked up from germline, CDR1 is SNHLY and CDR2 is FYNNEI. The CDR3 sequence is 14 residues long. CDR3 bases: TGTGCCAGCAGGCTCAGGGAGTTCCAGGGGACCCAGTACTTC. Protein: CASRLREFQGTQYF.